This record concerns one T cell receptor beta chain sequence. The entry originates in a study of blood T cell repertoires in COVID-19. Looking at the study overall: Collection of acute and convalescent COVID-19 samples took place in the United States, Italy and Spain. T cells, B-cell-depleted T cells, or PBMCs supplied cDNA or gDNA.

Per the germline V gene, CDR1 is LGHDT and CDR2 is YNNKEL (reference sequence). J lost 5 bases, V lost 4 bases, and 1 base had no gene match. CDR3 length: 13 amino acids. As handled by the study authors: Scientists estimated how many nucleated cells there were by amplifying reference gene primers. Sequencing used immunoSEQ multiplex PCR; TCRdb keeps in-frame clones, though not all of them. Clonal size and the V and J genes are those of that table, whereas D and trimming came from the DNA. This table holds under 250,000 clones, less than 85% found once. This receptor was obtained from a woman in her sixties or seventies with active or convalescent COVID-19. The sequenced sample consisted of peripheral blood. This chain joins TRBV3-1 (or the pseudogene TRBV3-2) and TRBJ1-4; 7 bases match TRBD1. CDR3 protein: CASSLRGNEKLFF. CDR3 nucleotides: TGTGCCAGCAGCCTCAGGGGGAATGAAAAACTGTTTTTT.